One TCR beta chain is described in this entry. Its antigen is unidentified. Reverse transcribing all isolated RNA meant expressed TCRB transcripts were sequenced. The assay was immunoSEQ multiplex PCR, and TCRdb's table has in-frame clones only and misses some. The repertoire includes approximately 400,000 clones, less than 15% of them detected once, and approximately 0.019% sits in the top ten. This record belongs to a study of beta chain features in type 1 diabetes. Study details: Approximately 100 million sorted cells were examined across all samples. Notes on the study in general: Shorter TCRB CDR3s, moderately but significantly so, were found in Type 1 diabetes patients in all four CD4+ subsets.

The CDR3 runs to 16 residues. The V segment lost 5 bases and the J segment 2 bases; nucleotides outside the gene matches: 11. CDR1 is SGHTA, CDR2 FQGNSA, per germline. Each of the CD4+ naive, central memory, regulatory and stem cell-like memory populations was sorted via CD45RO/CCR7/CD25/CD127/CD95/CD27. This TCR was sampled from a woman between 18 and 29 years old in good health. The chain employs TRBV7-2 and TRBJ2-7, with TRBD2 matching over 8 bases. The sequencing input was naive CD4+ T cells from blood. CDR3 DNA sequence: TGTGCCAGCAGCAGGGATTATAGCGGGGCAACCTACGAGCAGTACTTC. Its protein is CASSRDYSGATYEQYF.